These 24 T cell receptor beta chains originate from one sample sequenced in a study of PD-1 blockade in classical Hodgkin lymphoma. This sample's time point: cycle 4 day 1 (C4D1), after more than five weeks of nivolumab. Each of the patients experienced relapse following autologous stem cell transplantation, and their brentuximab vedotin exposure differed. Profiled with immunoSEQ multiplex PCR; TCRdb holds only in-frame clones, not every one. This table holds tens of thousands of clones, approximately 90% found once. This specimen was peripheral blood mononuclear cells (PBMCs), taken before the fourth cycle of nivolumab. All receptors derive from a human donor with classical Hodgkin lymphoma.

The chain joins TRBV18 to TRBJ1-4; D perhaps matches TRBD1 (5 bases). CDR3 size: 15 residues. Trimming shortened V by 2 bases and J by 4 bases, and 11 bases separated the two germline ends. The germline CDR1 and CDR2 sequences are KGHSH and LQKENI. The CDR3: CASSPSLDSNEKLFF. The DNA for the CDR3 is TGTGCCAGCTCACCATCCCTTGACAGTAATGAAAAACTGTTTTTT.

The sample holds one count of this clone. The chain has TRBV7-3 and TRBJ2-1; D assignment may be TRBD1 or TRBD2 (5 bases each). CDR3 length: 13 amino acids. The V end was cut by 7 bases, the J end by 10 bases, with 17 bases between. Germline V gene data show CDR1 as SGHTA and CDR2 as FQGTGA. The CDR3 DNA is TGTGCCAGCACCCGAGGGACGGTAGAGGAGCAGTTCTTC. Protein: CASTRGTVEEQFF.

The CDR3 DNA reads TGCGCCAGCAGCTACCGGGACAGTGCCTACGAGCAGTACTTC. It specifies CASSYRDSAYEQYF. The chain uses TRBV5-1 and TRBJ2-7, with 7 bases matching TRBD1. V lost 3 bases, J lost 2 bases, and 5 bases stayed unmatched. The CDR3 contains 14 residues. CDR1 and CDR2 (germline): SGHRS, YFSETQ. The whole variable domain, filled in from reference TRBV5-1 and TRBJ2-7, reads KAGVTQTPRYLIKTRGQQVTLSCSPISGHRSVSWYQQTPGQGLQFLFEYFSETQRNKGNFPGRFSGRQFSNSRSEMNVSTLELGDSALYLCASSYRDSAYEQYFGPGTRLTVT.

This rearrangement joins TRBV7-2 to TRBJ2-7; D is uncertain. The germline CDR1 and CDR2 sequences are SGHTA and FQGNSA. The length of the CDR3 is 17 residues. V was clipped by 5 bases and J by 0 bases, with 20 bases between them. The DNA for the CDR3 is TGTGCCAGCAGCACGACGGCGGCTCCCCAGAGCTCCTACGAGCAGTACTTC. It encodes CASSTTAAPQSSYEQYF.

V is TRBV19 and J is TRBJ1-1; D gene uncertain. The CDR3 spans 13 residues. Trimming took 6 bases from V and 3 from J, leaving 11 bases between them. Germline V gene sequence: CDR1 LNHDA, CDR2 SQIVND (reference sequence). The CDR3, as DNA: TGTGCCAGTAGATCAGGTCTGGACACTGAAGCTTTCTTT. Residues: CASRSGLDTEAFF.

This chain joins TRBV18 and TRBJ2-1; D uncertain. The V gene lost 4 bases and the J gene lost 0 bases, with 10 bases spanning the gap. The CDR3 totals 15 residues. Germline assignment: CDR1 KGHSH and CDR2 LQKENI. CDR3 in amino acids: CASSLAGGSYNEQFF. DNA for the CDR3: TGTGCCAGCTCACTGGCAGGTGGCTCCTACAATGAGCAGTTCTTC. Filled out from reference TRBV18 and TRBJ2-1, the complete variable domain reads NAGVMQNPRHLVRRRGQEARLRCSPMKGHSHVYWYRQLPEEGLKFMVYLQKENIIDESGMPKERFSAEFPKEGPSILRIQQVVRGDSAAYFCASSLAGGSYNEQFFGPGTRLTVL.

The rearrangement uses TRBV6-6 and TRBJ2-7; either TRBD1 or TRBD2 may supply D (5 bases each). The CDR3 covers 12 residues. With 6 bases removed from V and 12 bases from J, the gap between germline ends came to 18 bases. Germline V gives CDR1 MNHNY, CDR2 SVGAGI (reference sequence). CDR3 bases: TGTGCCAGCAGGCCCGGGACGGGTTGGTGGTACTTC. It translates to CASRPGTGWWYF.

V usage is TRBV19 and J usage is TRBJ1-2, with D maybe TRBD1 (6 bases). V gave up 7 bases and J gave up 7 bases, with 10 bases separating them. This CDR3 contains 11 residues. Per the germline V gene, CDR1 is LNHDA and CDR2 is SQIVND (reference sequence). In DNA form, the CDR3 reads TGTGCCAGTACTGACAGGTTTGGCTACACCTTC. The encoded protein is CASTDRFGYTF.

V gene TRBV5-4 combines with J gene TRBJ2-3; 8 positions match TRBD2. Germline-derived CDR1 and CDR2 are SGHNT and YYREEE (reference sequence). This CDR3 is built from 14 residues. Losses at the gene ends were 1 base for V and 4 bases for J; bases not matched to a gene: 2. CDR3 amino acids: CASSLSGGADTQYF. CDR3 sequence (DNA): TGTGCCAGCAGCTTGTCGGGGGGGGCAGATACGCAGTATTTT. Full variable domain (rest looked up from reference TRBV5-4 and TRBJ2-3): ETGVTQSPTHLIKTRGQQVTLRCSSQSGHNTVSWYQQALGQGPQFIFQYYREEENGRGNFPPRFSGLQFPNYSSELNVNALELDDSALYLCASSLSGGADTQYFGPGTRLTVL.

CDR3 in amino acids: CASSVGSGELFF. The CDR3 DNA follows: TGTGCCAGCAGCGTAGGTAGCGGGGAGCTGTTTTTT. The chain has TRBV9 and TRBJ2-2; D uncertain. V gave up 0 bases and J gave up 7 bases, with 4 bases separating them. The CDR3 spans 12 residues. Germline assignment: CDR1 SGDLS and CDR2 YYNGEE.

CDR3 DNA: TGTGCCTGGAGTGTTGGCGGGAGGGCAGTTGGGTACTTC. Amino acid sequence: CAWSVGGRAVGYF. The chain is built from TRBV30 and TRBJ2-4; TRBD2 matches 9 bases. V gave up 0 bases and J gave up 15 bases; unmatched junction bases: 9. Germline-derived CDR1 and CDR2 are GTSNPN and SVGIG (reference sequence). The CDR3 consists of 13 residues.

The rearrangement joins TRBV5-1 to TRBJ2-3; D remains ambiguous. The CDR3 loop spans 14 amino acids. V was clipped by 0 bases and J by 0 bases, with 5 bases between them. Germline V gene lookup returns CDR1 SGHRS and CDR2 YFSETQ. For the CDR3, the DNA is TGCGCCAGCAGCTTGGACATTAGCACAGATACGCAGTATTTT. The encoded protein is CASSLDISTDTQYF.

The V and J genes are TRBV18 and TRBJ2-1, with D hard to call. CDR1 is KGHSH and CDR2 is LQKENI in the germline V gene. This CDR3 contains 13 residues. Trimming pared 3 bases from V and 5 bases from J, leaving 8 bases between. CDR3 nucleotides: TGTGCCAGCTCACCTCAGTGGGACAATGAGCAGTTCTTC. This gives the protein CASSPQWDNEQFF.

Only a few counts were recorded for this clone. The chain employs TRBV25-1 and TRBJ2-7, with a weak D call TRBD1 (5 bases). Germline loops: CDR1 MGHDK, CDR2 SYGVNS. The CDR3 runs 14 residues. The V gene lost 5 bases and the J gene lost 3 bases, with 14 bases spanning the gap. The CDR3 is CASSRQGANYEQYF. The CDR3 coding sequence is TGTGCCAGCAGTCGGCAGGGTGCTAACTACGAGCAGTACTTC.

V gene TRBV10-3 combines with J gene TRBJ2-1, with 8 bases aligning to TRBD1. V was clipped by 3 bases and J by 7 bases; unmatched bases: 11. The CDR3 has 16 amino acids. CDR1 ENHRY and CDR2 SYGVKD come from the germline V gene. The CDR3 DNA sequence: TGTGCCATCAGTGAAAGACAGGGGAGGATAGGGAATGAGCAGTTCTTC. This sequence encodes CAISERQGRIGNEQFF.

The V and J genes are TRBV10-2 and TRBJ2-1; 12 nucleotides line up with TRBD2. There are 13 residues in the CDR3. V trimming: 8 bases; J trimming: 6 bases; junction bases outside the gene matches: 2. Germline-derived CDR1 and CDR2 are WSHSY and SAAADI. The CDR3 region has the DNA TGCGCCAGCGGACTAGCGGGGACCAATGAGCAGTTCTTC. It translates to CASGLAGTNEQFF.

The chain combines TRBV27 with TRBJ2-2; D unclear. The CDR3 is 14 amino acids. Germline loops: CDR1 MNHEY, CDR2 SMNVEV (reference sequence). V shed 10 bases and J shed 6 bases, with 18 bases lying between them. CDR3 loop: CATQEAGRPGELFF. DNA of the CDR3: TGTGCCACCCAAGAGGCAGGCCGACCCGGGGAGCTGTTTTTT.

The table lists this clone with a count of one. The chain has TRBV11-3 and TRBJ2-1; 9 bases are a match to TRBD2. CDR1 SGHNT and CDR2 YENEEA come from the germline V gene. The CDR3 contains 16 residues. V lost 5 bases, J lost 8 bases, and 13 bases stayed unmatched. CDR3 region: CASSQLAGAPWDEQFF. The CDR3 nucleotides are TGTGCCAGCAGCCAGTTAGCGGGAGCGCCCTGGGATGAGCAGTTCTTC.

The rearrangement links TRBV19 to TRBJ2-7, with 8 bases that match TRBD1. With V trimmed by 5 bases and J by 6 bases, 9 bases remained unmatched. The germline gives CDR1 LNHDA, CDR2 SQIVND (reference sequence). The CDR3 extends over 14 amino acids. CDR3 in DNA: TGTGCCAGTAGTCCCGCTTCCAGGGGGCGCGAGCAGTACTTC. Translated, it gives CASSPASRGREQYF.

CDR3 residues: CASSLAGTGDSPLHF. CDR3 DNA sequence: TGTGCCAGCAGCTTGGCCGGGACAGGTGATTCACCCCTCCACTTT. J is TRBJ1-6 and V is TRBV5-8; 8 nucleotides align to TRBD1. The CDR3 runs 15 residues. Germline CDR1 and CDR2: SGHTS and YDEGEE. With 0 bases clipped from V and 8 bases from J, the junction kept 4 bases outside the gene matches.

This chain uses TRBV6-6 with TRBJ2-7; TRBD2 matches 7 bases. Germline CDR1 MNHNY, CDR2 SVGAGI (reference sequence). The CDR3 contains 15 residues. The junction had 8 bases not matched to a gene; V was cut back by 6 bases and J by 0 bases. In nucleotides, the CDR3 is TGTGCCAGCAGGCGCCATAGCGGGCTCTCCTACGAGCAGTACTTC. Protein sequence: CASRRHSGLSYEQYF.

The V and J genes are TRBV28 and TRBJ2-1, with a weak D call TRBD2 (5 bases). Germline-derived CDR1 and CDR2 are MDHEN and SYDVKM. V dropped 6 bases and J dropped 8 bases, with 11 bases sitting between them. The CDR3 runs to 12 residues. The DNA of the CDR3 is TGTGCCAGCAGCCAGGACTGGGATGAGCAGTTCTTC. Amino acid sequence: CASSQDWDEQFF.

This chain connects TRBV6-5 to TRBJ2-2; a possible D gene is TRBD2 (5 bases). Trimming shortened V by 0 bases and J by 6 bases, and 14 bases separated the two germline ends. CDR3 length: 16 residues. CDR1 is MNHEY, CDR2 SVGAGI, per germline. In nucleotides, the CDR3 is TGTGCCAGCAGTTACTCACTTAAGAACGGGGCCGGGGAGCTGTTTTTT. Translated, it gives CASSYSLKNGAGELFF.

The rearrangement links TRBV29-1 to TRBJ2-5, with D tentatively TRBD2 (5 bases). The CDR3 covers 12 residues. Trimming stripped 4 bases from V and 2 bases from J, with 8 bases between. CDR1 and CDR2 (germline): SQVTM, ANQGSEA. CDR3: CSVGRGQETQYF. In DNA form, the CDR3 reads TGCAGCGTTGGGCGCGGGCAAGAGACCCAGTACTTC.